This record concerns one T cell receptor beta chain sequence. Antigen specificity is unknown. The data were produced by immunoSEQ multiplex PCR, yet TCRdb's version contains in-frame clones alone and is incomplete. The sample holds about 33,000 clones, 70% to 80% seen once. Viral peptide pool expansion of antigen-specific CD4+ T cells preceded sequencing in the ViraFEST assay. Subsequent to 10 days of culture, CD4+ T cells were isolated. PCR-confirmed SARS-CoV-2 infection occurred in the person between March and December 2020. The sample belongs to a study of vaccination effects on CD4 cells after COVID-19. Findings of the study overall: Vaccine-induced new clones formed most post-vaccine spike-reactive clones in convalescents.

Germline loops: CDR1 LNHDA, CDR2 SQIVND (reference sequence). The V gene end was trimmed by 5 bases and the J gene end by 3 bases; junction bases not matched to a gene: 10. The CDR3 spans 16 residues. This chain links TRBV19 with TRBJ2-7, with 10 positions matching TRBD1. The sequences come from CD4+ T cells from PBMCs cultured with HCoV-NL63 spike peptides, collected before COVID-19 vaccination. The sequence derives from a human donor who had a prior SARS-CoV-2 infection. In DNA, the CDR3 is TGTGCCAGTAGTCCCGAGACAGGGGGCGCGAGCTACGAGCAGTACTTC. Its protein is CASSPETGGASYEQYF.